The 2 T cell receptor beta chains below were found in one sample sequenced in a study of blood T cell repertoires in COVID-19. Libraries were prepared by immunoSEQ multiplex PCR; TCRdb keeps only in-frame clonotypes and omits some of them. The table lists 200,000 to 300,000 clones, roughly 84% of them singletons. Material for sequencing was peripheral blood. These receptors all come from a man aged 35 to 55 who had recovered from COVID-19.

The chain joins TRBV6-2 or TRBV6-3 to TRBJ1-5, with D uncertain. Trimming cost V 6 bases and J 6 bases, with 12 bases left between them. Germline-derived CDR1 and CDR2 are MNHEY and SVGEGT. The CDR3 has 13 amino acids. The CDR3 loop reads CASSLTRPQPQHF. CDR3 in DNA: TGTGCCAGCAGCCTGACGCGGCCTCAGCCCCAGCATTTT.

V gene TRBV7-9 combines with J gene TRBJ1-6, with 7 bases aligning to TRBD1. V lost 5 bases and J lost 8; bases outside the gene matches: 9. This CDR3 comprises 15 residues. Germline lookup yields CDR1 SEHNR and CDR2 FQNEAQ (reference sequence). The CDR3 coding sequence is TGTGCCAGCAGCCACGACAGGGTTTCTTATTCACCCCTCCACTTT. It yields the protein CASSHDRVSYSPLHF.